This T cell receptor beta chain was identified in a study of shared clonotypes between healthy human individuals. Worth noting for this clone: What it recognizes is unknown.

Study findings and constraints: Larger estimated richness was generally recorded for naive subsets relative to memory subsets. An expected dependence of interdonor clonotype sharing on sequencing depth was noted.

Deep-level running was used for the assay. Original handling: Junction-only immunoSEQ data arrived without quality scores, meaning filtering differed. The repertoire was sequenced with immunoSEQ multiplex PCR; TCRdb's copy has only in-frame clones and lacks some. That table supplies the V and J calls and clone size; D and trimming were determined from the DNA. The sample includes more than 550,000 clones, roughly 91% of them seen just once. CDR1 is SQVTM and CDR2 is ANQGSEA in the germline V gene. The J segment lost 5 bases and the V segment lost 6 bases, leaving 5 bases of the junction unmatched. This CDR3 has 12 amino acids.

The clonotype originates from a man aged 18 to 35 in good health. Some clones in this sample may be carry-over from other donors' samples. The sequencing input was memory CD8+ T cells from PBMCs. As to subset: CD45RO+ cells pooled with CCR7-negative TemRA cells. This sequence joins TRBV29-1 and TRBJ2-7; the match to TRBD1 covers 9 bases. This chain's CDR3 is CSVGTGRHEQYF. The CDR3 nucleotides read TGCAGCGTGGGGACAGGGAGGCACGAGCAGTACTTC.